The 31 T cell receptor beta chains in this list originate from one sample, sequenced in a study of blood T cell repertoires in COVID-19 (dated by TCRdb to 2019 to 2021). The receptor library was made with the immunoSEQ multiplex PCR assay. Entries here come from immuneACCESS through TCRdb and include only in-frame sequences with V and J called. Some clones fail to appear in such tables; in the studies checked, an unresolved V gene covers under half of the shortfall, and the cause of the remainder is unknown. Here the sample has more than 95,000 clones; about 89% occur a single time. The top ten hold around 5.5% of the sample. The sequenced sample consisted of peripheral blood. These receptors came from a human donor in a cohort sampled during active COVID-19.

The chain is built from TRBV6-2 or TRBV6-3 and TRBJ2-1, with TRBD2 matching 9 bases. Germline CDR1 MNHEY, CDR2 SVGEGT. The V segment lost 2 bases and the J segment 9 bases; nucleotides outside the gene matches: 8. CDR3 length equals 15 residues. Here the CDR3 DNA reads TGTGCCAGCAGTTACAGGGCGGGGGGGCGAGGTGAGCAGTTCTTC. It is translated as CASSYRAGGRGEQFF.

This chain joins TRBV7-3 and TRBJ2-5, with 10 bases identical to TRBD2. After removal of 2 bases from V and 1 base from J, the junction contained 4 bases not matched to a gene. Germline CDR1 is SGHTA and CDR2 is FQGTGA. The CDR3 covers 16 residues. The CDR3 spells CASSLSLAGGQETQYF. The CDR3 coding sequence is TGTGCCAGCAGCTTATCTTTAGCGGGGGGCCAAGAGACCCAGTACTTC.

The genes are TRBV3-1 (or the pseudogene TRBV3-2) and TRBJ2-1, with D perhaps TRBD2 (6 bases). V was shortened by 4 bases and J by 5 bases, with 15 bases between the two germline ends. This CDR3 comprises 15 residues. Germline CDR1 reads LGHDT; CDR2 reads YNNKEL (reference sequence). The CDR3 region is CASSLRGIGDNEQFF. In DNA, the CDR3 is TGTGCCAGCAGCCTTCGGGGGATTGGCGACAATGAGCAGTTCTTC.

The rearrangement links TRBV5-1 to TRBJ2-7; D may be TRBD2 (6 bases). CDR3 length equals 15 residues. CDR1 and CDR2 (germline): SGHRS, YFSETQ. V shed 4 bases and J shed 2 bases, with 16 bases lying between them. Written as DNA, the CDR3 is TGCGCCAGCAGCGATATAGCGGAGCTAACCTACGAGCAGTACTTC. It translates to CASSDIAELTYEQYF.

The V gene is TRBV28, the J gene TRBJ2-2; 7 bases align to TRBD2. CDR1 MDHEN and CDR2 SYDVKM come from the germline V gene. This CDR3 spans 14 amino acids. Trimming took 7 bases from V and 5 from J; bases not matched to a gene: 7. The CDR3 coding sequence is TGTGCCAGCATAAGCGGGACCATGACCGGGGAGCTGTTTTTT. Its protein product is CASISGTMTGELFF. Filled out from reference TRBV28 and TRBJ2-2, the complete variable domain reads DVKVTQSSRYLVKRTGEKVFLECVQDMDHENMFWYRQDPGLGLRLIYFSYDVKMKEKGDIPEGYSVSREKKERFSLILESASTNQTSMYLCASISGTMTGELFFGEGSRLTVL.

CDR3 nucleotide sequence: TGTGCCAGCAGTGGGGGCCCAATCGTTTGGCAGTACTTC. Translation: CASSGGPIVWQYF. The chain carries TRBV28 and TRBJ2-7; a weak D match, TRBD1 (6 bases). V was cut by 5 bases and J by 9 bases, with 17 bases left in between. Germline assignment: CDR1 MDHEN and CDR2 SYDVKM. There are 13 residues in the CDR3.

This rearrangement joins TRBV5-8 to TRBJ1-3; unclear D gene. V lost 4 bases and J 2 bases, leaving 16 bases between the germline ends. This CDR3 has 16 residues. CDR1 is SGHTS, CDR2 YDEGEE, per germline. The CDR3 reads CASSSGFPRAGNTIYF. The CDR3 bases are TGTGCCAGCAGCAGCGGTTTCCCGAGGGCTGGAAACACCATATATTTT.

The rearrangement links TRBV15 to TRBJ2-3; possible D gene TRBD1, 6 bases. CDR3 length equals 15 residues. Trimming stripped 1 base from V and 0 bases from J, with 8 bases between. Germline V gene data show CDR1 as LNHNV and CDR2 as YYDKDF (reference sequence). The CDR3 here is CATSRAQGSTDTQYF. The CDR3 coding sequence is TGTGCCACCAGCAGAGCACAGGGAAGCACAGATACGCAGTATTTT.

The chain combines TRBV4-2 with TRBJ1-1; D not certain. The ends were cut back, 0 bases at V and 11 bases at J, with 10 bases in the middle. The CDR3 has 12 amino acids. The germline V gene encodes CDR1 LGHNA and CDR2 YNFKEQ. CDR3 residues: CASSQERFAAFF. The CDR3 bases are TGTGCCAGCAGCCAAGAGAGGTTCGCTGCTTTCTTT.

The V call is TRBV7-2, the J call TRBJ2-4, with TRBD1 as a possible D gene (7 bases). The CDR3 runs to 17 residues. With 3 bases removed from V and 0 bases from J, the gap between germline ends came to 15 bases. In germline, CDR1 is SGHTA, CDR2 FQGNSA. The chain's CDR3 is CASSLEGTVVAKNIQYF. The CDR3 coding sequence is TGTGCCAGCAGCTTGGAGGGGACAGTTGTAGCCAAAAACATTCAGTACTTC.

This clone occurred a few times. This chain joins TRBV9 and TRBJ2-1; maybe TRBD1 (5 bases). Germline V CDR1 and CDR2: SGDLS, YYNGEE. The CDR3 runs to 13 residues. Between the trimmed V and J ends, which lost 2 bases and 10 bases, there was a span of 13 bases. The CDR3 DNA reads as TGTGCCAGCAGCGTTTATGCCAGGGAAGAGCAGTTCTTC. It specifies CASSVYAREEQFF.

This clone was seen only a few times. CDR3 amino acids: CASSKGQTYEQYF. The DNA for the CDR3 is TGCGCCAGCAGCAAAGGACAGACCTACGAGCAGTACTTC. This chain connects TRBV5-1 to TRBJ2-7, with a tentative D call TRBD1 (6 bases). Per germline, CDR1 SGHRS and CDR2 YFSETQ. The V gene lost 4 bases and the J gene lost 2 bases, with 10 bases spanning the gap. The CDR3 totals 13 residues.

The chain joins TRBV2 to TRBJ2-7; D may be TRBD1 (5 bases). V lost 7 bases and J 3 bases, leaving 13 bases between the germline ends. The CDR3 totals 13 residues. Germline loops: CDR1 SNHLY, CDR2 FYNNEI. This chain's CDR3 is CASNPDSHYEQYF. The CDR3 DNA sequence: TGTGCCAGCAATCCAGACAGTCACTACGAGCAGTACTTC.

The genes are TRBV5-6 and TRBJ2-3, with 11 bases that match TRBD2. This CDR3 has 16 amino acids. The germline V gene encodes CDR1 SGHDT and CDR2 YYEEEE. V was clipped by 3 bases and J by 1 base; unmatched bases: 4. For the CDR3, the DNA is TGTGCCAGCAGCTCTCTAGCGGGGGGTGGCACAGATACGCAGTATTTT. The encoded protein is CASSSLAGGGTDTQYF.

This clone was seen a single time. The chain uses TRBV10-3 and TRBJ2-1; 14 bases fit TRBD2. V trimming: 6 bases; J trimming: 9 bases; junction bases outside the gene matches: 4. The CDR3 sequence is 14 residues long. Per the germline V gene, CDR1 is ENHRY and CDR2 is SYGVKD. CDR3 sequence (DNA): TGTGCCATCAGACCCGGACTAGCGGGAGGTGAGCAGTTCTTC. This gives the protein CAIRPGLAGGEQFF.

The genes are TRBV21-1 and TRBJ2-7; the table's D call, TRBD2, was not checked against the DNA. TRBV21-1 is noted as a pseudogene. CDR3 length: 16 amino acids. The CDR3 DNA reads TGTGCCAGCGGACCCCCCGGGATCCTTACGTGCTGCGAGCAGTACTTC. Translation gives CASGPPGILTCCEQYF.

This clone showed up just a few times. The rearrangement joins TRBV5-5 to TRBJ1-4; D not resolved. V lost 0 bases to trimming and J lost 8 bases, with 8 bases between them. The CDR3 covers 13 residues. Germline values: CDR1 SGHKS, CDR2 YYEKEE (reference sequence). The CDR3 DNA reads as TGTGCCAGCAGCTTGGGAGTTTCCGAAAAACTGTTTTTT. It codes for CASSLGVSEKLFF.

This clone was found a few times. The J gene is TRBJ1-3, the V gene TRBV5-8; D call uncertain. Germline V gives CDR1 SGHTS, CDR2 YDEGEE. Deletions cut 4 bases from V and 4 bases from J, with 15 bases between. CDR3 length: 15 residues. The chain's CDR3 is CASSGLSWSGNTIYF. The CDR3 nucleotides are TGTGCCAGCAGCGGACTGTCCTGGTCGGGAAACACCATATATTTT.

This chain joins TRBV6-4 and TRBJ1-5; 7 bases align to TRBD1. Germline assignment: CDR1 MRHNA and CDR2 SNTAGT. V lost 4 bases and J lost 6; bases outside the gene matches: 6. CDR3 length equals 14 residues. The CDR3, as DNA: TGTGCCAGCAGTGGAAAGGGGGCGCGTCAGCCCCAGCATTTT. It is translated as CASSGKGARQPQHF.

The V gene is TRBV27, the J gene TRBJ1-5; unclear D gene. The CDR3 runs to 13 residues. Germline V gene sequence: CDR1 MNHEY, CDR2 SMNVEV (reference sequence). V gave up 3 bases and J gave up 2 bases, with 5 bases separating them. The CDR3 nucleotides are TGTGCCAGCAGTTTGCAGGGCAATCAGCCCCAGCATTTT. Residues: CASSLQGNQPQHF.

J is TRBJ1-2 and V is TRBV6-6; 7 bases match TRBD1. CDR1 MNHNY and CDR2 SVGAGI come from the germline V gene (reference sequence). This CDR3 is 12 amino acids long. V was pared by 6 bases and J by 6 bases, with 4 bases of the junction left unmatched. The CDR3 DNA is TGTGCCAGCAGCCCCAGGGGGGATGGCTACACCTTC. Protein product: CASSPRGDGYTF.

This chain joins TRBV5-1 and TRBJ1-1; D gene unclear. Germline CDR1 reads SGHRS; CDR2 reads YFSETQ. This CDR3 contains 13 residues. Trimming shortened V by 4 bases and J by 2 bases, and 9 bases separated the two germline ends. The CDR3 DNA is TGCGCCAGCAGCGCCCCGGGTAACACTGAAGCTTTCTTT. Translated, it gives CASSAPGNTEAFF. Complete variable domain (other parts from reference TRBV5-1 and TRBJ1-1): KAGVTQTPRYLIKTRGQQVTLSCSPISGHRSVSWYQQTPGQGLQFLFEYFSETQRNKGNFPGRFSGRQFSNSRSEMNVSTLELGDSALYLCASSAPGNTEAFFGQGTRLTVV.

This rearrangement joins TRBV20-1 to TRBJ1-2, with 8 nucleotides matching TRBD1. Looked up from germline, CDR1 is DFQATT and CDR2 is SNEGSKA (reference sequence). This CDR3 spans 11 amino acids. Trimming took 5 bases from V and 7 from J; bases not matched to a gene: 3. CDR3 amino acids: CSAGGQVGYTF. The CDR3 DNA sequence: TGCAGTGCTGGGGGACAGGTTGGCTACACCTTC.

This clone has only one observation. The chain joins TRBV6-5 to TRBJ1-2; D possibly corresponds to TRBD1 (5 bases). V dropped 6 bases and J dropped 3 bases, with 14 bases sitting between them. Germline CDR1 reads MNHEY; CDR2 reads SVGAGI. This CDR3 contains 14 residues. The CDR3 DNA reads TGTGCCAGCAGGTCCCCCGACAGATACTATGGCTACACCTTC. This encodes CASRSPDRYYGYTF.

The rearrangement uses TRBV28 and TRBJ1-4; 8 bases agree with TRBD1. This CDR3 region has 12 residues. With V trimmed by 6 bases and J by 8 bases, 2 bases remained unmatched. Germline CDR1 is MDHEN and CDR2 is SYDVKM. In DNA, the CDR3 is TGTGCCAGCAGCAGGGGGCTAGAAAAACTGTTTTTT. Translating gives CASSRGLEKLFF.

The rearrangement links TRBV10-3 to TRBJ2-1; TRBD2 matches 12 bases. This CDR3 is built from 14 residues. Germline trimming cut 6 bases from V and 6 bases from J; bases unmatched to any gene: 3. Germline V gene data show CDR1 as ENHRY and CDR2 as SYGVKD. Here the CDR3 DNA reads TGTGCCATCAGCCGACTAGCGGGGGTCAATGAGCAGTTCTTC. As protein: CAISRLAGVNEQFF.

This chain uses TRBV7-9 with TRBJ2-1, with 14 bases that match TRBD2. The germline CDR1 and CDR2 sequences are SEHNR and FQNEAQ (reference sequence). J was trimmed by 7 bases and V by 5 bases; bases with no gene match: 7. The CDR3 extends over 16 amino acids. The CDR3 protein is CASSAQGLAGVNEQFF. The CDR3 coding sequence is TGTGCCAGCAGCGCACAGGGACTAGCGGGGGTAAATGAGCAGTTCTTC.

The gene calls are TRBV19 and TRBJ1-4; no definite D call. V lost 5 bases and J 7 bases, leaving 17 bases between the germline ends. The CDR3 sequence is 15 residues long. The germline V gene encodes CDR1 LNHDA and CDR2 SQIVND (reference sequence). CDR3 region: CASSVPSGGGEKLFF. DNA of the CDR3: TGTGCCAGTAGTGTCCCTTCGGGAGGAGGTGAAAAACTGTTTTTT.

The gene calls are TRBV12-3 or TRBV12-4 and TRBJ2-3; D remains unclear. V was trimmed by 6 bases and J by 5 bases, leaving 9 bases between them. This CDR3 spans 12 amino acids. CDR3 amino acids: CASSLSRDTQYF. For the CDR3, the DNA is TGTGCCAGCAGCCTATCTAGAGATACGCAGTATTTT.

This rearrangement joins TRBV3-1 (or the pseudogene TRBV3-2) to TRBJ1-6; 8 positions match TRBD1. The V segment lost 4 bases and the J segment 7 bases; nucleotides outside the gene matches: 6. The germline gives CDR1 LGHDT, CDR2 YNNKEL (reference sequence). The CDR3 is made up of 15 amino acids. For the CDR3, the DNA is TGTGCCAGCAGCCTCGGGGACAGGCCCAATTCACCCCTCCACTTT. This translates into CASSLGDRPNSPLHF.

The chain uses TRBV4-2 and TRBJ2-3; 11 bases map to TRBD2. The V gene's germline CDR1 is LGHNA and CDR2 YNFKEQ. The junction had 4 bases not matched to a gene; V was cut back by 1 base and J by 4 bases. This CDR3 has 16 residues. CDR3 nucleotide sequence: TGTGCCAGCAGCCAAGCGGGTAGCGGGGGGGCAGATACGCAGTATTTT. Amino acids: CASSQAGSGGADTQYF.